The source of this TCR beta chain is a study of beta chain features in type 1 diabetes. The isolated RNA, all of it, was reverse transcribed, so expressed TCRB transcripts were what got sequenced. Here immunoSEQ multiplex PCR was the method, and the copy in TCRdb shows in-frame clones only, minus some. This table holds hundreds of thousands of clones, 12% to 15% found once. Germline V gene sequence: CDR1 SGHNT, CDR2 YYREEE (reference sequence). This CDR3 comprises 16 residues. Trimming left V 0 bases short and J 7 bases short, with 18 bases between. V gene TRBV5-4 combines with J gene TRBJ2-3; D is undetermined. The origin of this receptor is a woman aged 40 to 49 in good health. What was sequenced was naive CD4+ T cells from blood. The CDR3 bases are TGTGCCAGCAGCTTGGACAGCACCTTAGTAGTCCATACGCAGTATTTT. Translated: CASSLDSTLVVHTQYF.